Listed here are 22 T cell receptor beta chains from one sample, sequenced in a study of T cell responses to AZD1222 COVID-19 vaccine. Data came from immunoSEQ multiplex PCR; TCRdb stores just in-frame clones and leaves some out. The data hold roughly 150,000 clones, with 88% observed a single time. Sample: peripheral blood, taken 28 days after the second AZD1222 dose. Receptors originate from an adult who received the AZD1222 COVID-19 vaccine.

CDR3 protein: CASSLSTGFYNEQFF. The CDR3 region has the DNA TGTGCCAGCAGCTTATCCACAGGGTTCTACAATGAGCAGTTCTTC. The V and J genes are TRBV7-9 and TRBJ2-1; TRBD1 is a possible D gene (6 bases). This CDR3 spans 15 amino acids. The germline V and J ends were trimmed by 2 bases and 3 bases, with 11 bases remaining between them. Germline assignment: CDR1 SEHNR and CDR2 FQNEAQ (reference sequence).

This clone has just one count. The chain uses TRBV3-1 (or the pseudogene TRBV3-2) and TRBJ2-2; the D gene is possibly TRBD1 (6 bases). The length of the CDR3 is 14 residues. Germline V gene sequence: CDR1 LGHDT, CDR2 YNNKEL (reference sequence). V was clipped by 4 bases and J by 4 bases, with 10 bases between them. This CDR3 reads CASSLTGITGELFF. The DNA of the CDR3 is TGTGCCAGCAGCCTGACAGGCATCACCGGGGAGCTGTTTTTT.

This chain links TRBV13 with TRBJ2-7; D unclear. CDR1 PRHDT and CDR2 FYEKMQ come from the germline V gene (reference sequence). The CDR3 runs to 15 residues. V lost 4 bases to trimming and J lost 3 bases, with 16 bases between them. CDR3 DNA: TGTGCCAGCAGCTCTACGTGGAGCAGACGCTACGAGCAGTACTTC. Protein: CASSSTWSRRYEQYF.

This CDR3 reads CASSWGLAGGNQETQYF. The CDR3, as DNA: TGTGCCAGCAGCTGGGGACTAGCGGGAGGGAACCAAGAGACCCAGTACTTC. The chain is built from TRBV5-6 and TRBJ2-5; 16 nucleotides line up with TRBD2. In germline, CDR1 is SGHDT, CDR2 YYEEEE. Trimming removed 3 bases from V and 0 bases from J; junction bases left unmatched: 2. This CDR3 comprises 17 residues.

The chain has TRBV3-1 (or the pseudogene TRBV3-2) and TRBJ2-2, with no clear D. The length of the CDR3 is 14 residues. Germline CDR1 and CDR2: LGHDT and YNNKEL (reference sequence). Trimming took off 6 bases at V and 1 base at J, with 9 bases between the two ends. In DNA form, the CDR3 reads TGTGCCAGCAGAAAAATTGGGAACACCGGGGAGCTGTTTTTT. Its translation: CASRKIGNTGELFF.

This clone was recorded once. The V and J genes are TRBV30 and TRBJ1-2; TRBD1 is a possible D gene (6 bases). Trimming pared 1 base from V and 5 bases from J, leaving 17 bases between. The CDR3 spans 15 residues. Germline values: CDR1 GTSNPN, CDR2 SVGIG (reference sequence). CDR3 nucleotides: TGTGCCTGGAGTGAAGGAGCAGGGGCGGGTTATGGCTACACCTTC. Residues: CAWSEGAGAGYGYTF.

This sequence joins TRBV9 and TRBJ1-2, with D perhaps matching TRBD1 (6 bases). The CDR3 runs to 14 residues. The V end lost 3 bases, the J end lost 5 bases, and 14 bases lay between the germline ends. Germline values: CDR1 SGDLS, CDR2 YYNGEE. The CDR3 reads CASSAWGPIYGYTF. CDR3 coding DNA: TGTGCCAGCAGCGCGTGGGGGCCGATTTATGGCTACACCTTC.

CDR3 coding DNA: TGCAGCGTTGGTACAGGGGGAACTGAAGCTTTCTTT. This sequence encodes CSVGTGGTEAFF. The chain employs TRBV29-1 and TRBJ1-1; 8 nucleotides align to TRBD1. This CDR3 region has 12 residues. CDR1 is SQVTM, CDR2 ANQGSEA, per germline. V shed 4 bases and J 5 bases; nucleotides not matched to a gene: 3.

CDR3 coding DNA: TGTGCCAGCAGCCCTAAGGGGTCCGGTGGGTACGAGCAGTACTTC. Its protein is CASSPKGSGGYEQYF. The chain combines TRBV5-4 with TRBJ2-7; possibly TRBD1 for D (5 bases). The CDR3 sequence is 15 residues long. In germline, CDR1 is SGHNT, CDR2 YYREEE (reference sequence). Trimming took 4 bases from V and 4 from J, leaving 18 bases between them.

J is TRBJ1-6 and V is TRBV7-9; D is undetermined. The V gene's germline CDR1 is SEHNR and CDR2 FQNEAQ (reference sequence). Between the trimmed V and J ends, which lost 10 bases and 10 bases, there was a span of 14 bases. CDR3 length equals 12 residues. The CDR3 here is CATSVGPSPLHF. DNA of the CDR3: TGTGCCACCTCTGTCGGGCCATCACCCCTCCACTTT.

The chain recombines TRBV7-2 with TRBJ1-1; D ambiguous. Germline values: CDR1 SGHTA, CDR2 FQGNSA. V lost 2 bases and J lost 0, with 4 bases in between. The CDR3 is 13 residues long. The CDR3, as DNA: TGTGCCAGCAGCTTACAGGTGAACACTGAAGCTTTCTTT. Protein: CASSLQVNTEAFF. Combining the CDR3 with reference TRBV7-2 and TRBJ1-1 gives the whole variable domain GAGVSQSPSNKVTEKGKDVELRCDPISGHTALYWYRQSLGQGLEFLIYFQGNSAPDKSGLPSDRFSAERTGGSVSTLTIQRTQQEDSAVYLCASSLQVNTEAFFGQGTRLTVV.

V is TRBV19 and J is TRBJ2-2; TRBD2 aligns across 7 bases. CDR3 length equals 13 residues. CDR1 is LNHDA, CDR2 SQIVND, per germline (reference sequence). With V trimmed by 7 bases and J by 6 bases, 5 bases remained unmatched. The CDR3 DNA reads as TGTGCCAGTACGACTAGCTTGGCCGGGGAGCTGTTTTTT. This encodes CASTTSLAGELFF.

The rearrangement uses TRBV14 and TRBJ1-3; D is perhaps TRBD1 (6 bases). The V gene lost 1 base and the J gene lost 2 bases, with 15 bases spanning the gap. The CDR3 is 17 residues long. CDR1 is SGHDN, CDR2 FVKESK, per germline. CDR3 in amino acids: CASSQGAGAKPGNTIYF. CDR3 bases: TGTGCCAGCAGCCAAGGGGCGGGGGCCAAGCCTGGAAACACCATATATTTT.

The chain uses TRBV6-5 and TRBJ1-3; D is ambiguous. Germline CDR1 MNHEY, CDR2 SVGAGI. V was pared by 11 bases and J by 1 base, with 18 bases between. The CDR3 extends over 15 amino acids. The CDR3 nucleotides read TGTGCCTCCTCCCCCGCTTGGGAATCTGGAAACACCATATATTTT. It specifies CASSPAWESGNTIYF.

The rearrangement links TRBV27 to TRBJ1-2; the D is unclear. The germline V and J ends were trimmed by 10 bases and 0 bases, with 9 bases remaining between them. The CDR3 runs to 12 residues. Germline assignment: CDR1 MNHEY and CDR2 SMNVEV (reference sequence). The DNA for the CDR3 is TGTGCCACCAGACGGTCTAACTATGGCTACACCTTC. This codes for CATRRSNYGYTF.

The genes are TRBV10-3 and TRBJ2-7, with D tentatively TRBD1 (6 bases). The CDR3 length is 13 residues. V was shortened by 4 bases and J by 5 bases, with 12 bases between the two germline ends. From germline, CDR1 is ENHRY and CDR2 SYGVKD. CDR3 loop: CAISGGRQDEQYF. As DNA, the CDR3 is TGTGCCATCAGTGGTGGTCGACAGGACGAGCAGTACTTC.

J is TRBJ2-5 and V is TRBV9; D perhaps matches TRBD2 (6 bases). Trimming removed 3 bases at V and 7 bases at J, with 10 bases between. CDR3 length: 12 amino acids. Per germline, CDR1 SGDLS and CDR2 YYNGEE. The CDR3 loop is CASSATGGTQYF. The DNA of the CDR3 is TGTGCCAGCAGCGCGACCGGGGGGACCCAGTACTTC.

This chain uses TRBV5-1 with TRBJ2-7, with D possibly TRBD1 on 7 matching bases. The CDR3 loop spans 15 amino acids. Germline lookup yields CDR1 SGHRS and CDR2 YFSETQ. V dropped 4 bases and J dropped 2 bases, with 16 bases sitting between them. In nucleotides, the CDR3 is TGCGCCAGCAGCCAACAGGGGCGGGGCCCCTACGAGCAGTACTTC. This encodes CASSQQGRGPYEQYF.

CDR3 in amino acids: CASSPLFGGYGYTF. The CDR3 region has the DNA TGTGCCAGCAGTCCCCTGTTTGGAGGGTATGGCTACACCTTC. The chain combines TRBV28 with TRBJ1-2; no reliable D call. Trimming removed 5 bases at V and 5 bases at J, with 15 bases between. This CDR3 comprises 14 residues. Germline CDR1 is MDHEN and CDR2 is SYDVKM.

The chain combines TRBV6-5 with TRBJ2-7; D possibly corresponds to TRBD1 (6 bases). CDR1 is MNHEY, CDR2 SVGAGI, per germline. The V gene lost 10 bases and the J gene lost 4 bases, with 11 bases spanning the gap. The CDR3 runs 11 residues. The CDR3 nucleotides read TGTGCCATCTCCCAGGGGTACGAGCAGTACTTC. It encodes CAISQGYEQYF.

The rearrangement joins TRBV18 to TRBJ1-1; 8 nucleotides align to TRBD1. Trimming took 6 bases from V and 6 from J; bases not matched to a gene: 3. Germline values: CDR1 KGHSH, CDR2 LQKENI. The CDR3 extends over 12 amino acids. CDR3 sequence reads: CASSQGAAEAFF. The CDR3 bases are TGTGCCAGCTCCCAGGGGGCCGCTGAAGCTTTCTTT.

This rearrangement joins TRBV27 to TRBJ1-6; maybe TRBD1 (5 bases). The germline gives CDR1 MNHEY, CDR2 SMNVEV (reference sequence). The CDR3 is made up of 18 amino acids. V was clipped by 5 bases and J by 7 bases, with 24 bases between them. The CDR3 DNA follows: TGTGCCAGCAGTCTAACCCTTTCGGGGGGTGGGATAAATTCACCCCTCCACTTT. It encodes CASSLTLSGGGINSPLHF.